This record concerns one TCR beta chain sequence. This sample is part of a study of Tregs in tolerant kidney transplant recipients. Looked up from germline, CDR1 is SGHVS and CDR2 is FQNEAQ. The V end was cut by 6 bases, the J end by 1 base, with 13 bases between. The CDR3 length is 14 residues. TCRdb's table, derived via immunoSEQ multiplex PCR, lists solely in-frame clones and lacks some. The data contain approximately 260,000 clones, roughly four fifths of them singletons. This receptor was obtained from a human donor in good health. The sequenced sample was CD4+ T cells from blood. The chain recombines TRBV7-8 with TRBJ2-7, with D possibly matching TRBD1 (6 bases). Here the CDR3 DNA reads TGTGCCAGCAGGAGGACAGCGCTATCCTACGAGCAGTACTTC. Its protein is CASRRTALSYEQYF.